The source of this T cell receptor (beta chain) is a study of cytomegalovirus exposure and HLA in healthy donors. V lost 6 bases and J lost 11, with 13 bases in between. This CDR3 is 11 amino acids long. CDR1 is LGHNT, CDR2 FRNRAP, per germline. This PCR relied on a set of 60 Vbeta primers and 13 Jbeta primers. Produced via immunoSEQ multiplex PCR; TCRdb's table is partial and in-frame only. The sample has roughly 150,000 clones; 70% to 85% are singletons. The V call is TRBV12-5, the J call TRBJ2-5, with TRBD1 as a possible D gene (5 bases). Source material: PBMCs. The origin of this receptor is a woman between 50 and 59 years old in good health and CMV-seropositive. CDR3 region: CASGQGLEQYF. The CDR3 DNA is TGTGCTAGTGGCCAGGGTTTAGAGCAGTACTTC.